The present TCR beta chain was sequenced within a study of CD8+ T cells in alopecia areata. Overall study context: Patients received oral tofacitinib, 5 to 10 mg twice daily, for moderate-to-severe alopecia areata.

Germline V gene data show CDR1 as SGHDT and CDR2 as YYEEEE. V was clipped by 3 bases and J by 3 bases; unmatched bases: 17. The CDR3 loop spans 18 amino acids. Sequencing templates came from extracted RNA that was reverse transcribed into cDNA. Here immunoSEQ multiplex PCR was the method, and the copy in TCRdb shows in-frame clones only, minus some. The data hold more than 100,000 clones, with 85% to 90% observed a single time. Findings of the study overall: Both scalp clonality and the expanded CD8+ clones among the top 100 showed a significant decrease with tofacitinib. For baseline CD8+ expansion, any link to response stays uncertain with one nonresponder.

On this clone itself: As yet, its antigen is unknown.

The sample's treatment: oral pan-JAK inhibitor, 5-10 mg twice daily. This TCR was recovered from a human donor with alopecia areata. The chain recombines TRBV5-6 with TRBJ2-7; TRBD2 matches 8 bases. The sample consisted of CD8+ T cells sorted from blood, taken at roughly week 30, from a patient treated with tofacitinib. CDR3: CASSWLSSGGINYYEQYF. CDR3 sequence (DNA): TGTGCCAGCAGCTGGTTATCCAGCGGGGGAATAAACTACTACGAGCAGTACTTC.